Following are 31 T cell receptor beta chains from one sample sequenced in a study of control samples from healthy donors and cancer patients. TCRdb's table, derived via immunoSEQ multiplex PCR, lists solely in-frame clones and lacks some. The specimen's table records about 210,000 clones. The specimen sequenced was blood. These receptor sequences come from a woman under 40 in good health.

The chain has TRBV25-1 and TRBJ2-5; tentatively, D is TRBD1 or TRBD2 (5 bases each). This CDR3 spans 16 amino acids. The germline V and J ends were trimmed by 4 bases and 7 bases, with 22 bases remaining between them. CDR1 MGHDK and CDR2 SYGVNS come from the germline V gene. For the CDR3, the DNA is TGTGCCAGCAGTGCATCGGGACCGGCTCGGTTCGGGACCCAGTACTTC. It yields the protein CASSASGPARFGTQYF.

V and J are TRBV3-1 (or the pseudogene TRBV3-2) and TRBJ1-2; a weak D match, TRBD1 (6 bases). V was cut by 0 bases and J by 2 bases, with 13 bases left in between. CDR3 length: 16 amino acids. Germline V gives CDR1 LGHDT, CDR2 YNNKEL (reference sequence). CDR3 nucleotide sequence: TGTGCCAGCAGCCAAGAAGGGGGGGATCCAAACTATGGCTACACCTTC. The encoded protein is CASSQEGGDPNYGYTF.

The genes are TRBV5-4 and TRBJ1-3, with TRBD1 matching 7 bases. V lost 4 bases to trimming and J lost 2 bases; unmatched junction nucleotides: 6. CDR3 length: 15 residues. Germline assignment: CDR1 SGHNT and CDR2 YYREEE (reference sequence). The CDR3 protein is CASSLDRDPGNTIYF. For the CDR3, the DNA is TGTGCCAGCAGCCTTGACAGGGACCCTGGAAACACCATATATTTT.

The V and J genes are TRBV24-1 and TRBJ1-2; tentative D call: TRBD1 (5 bases). CDR3 length equals 14 residues. Germline V lookup: CDR1 KGHDR, CDR2 SFDVKD. V lost 1 base to trimming and J lost 5 bases, with 10 bases between them. The CDR3 region is CATSDFRGAYGYTF. The CDR3 nucleotides are TGTGCCACCAGTGATTTTCGCGGGGCGTATGGCTACACCTTC.

With regard to this clone: One end of the junction does not line up with germline, which may come from a read error. V is TRBV5-1 and J is TRBJ2-3; 9 bases line up with TRBD2. Germline V gene sequence: CDR1 SGHRS, CDR2 YFSETQ. The CDR3 is 13 amino acids. The chain's CDR3 is CARSRRGGDTQYF. The CDR3, as DNA: TGCGCCCGCAGCCGGCGGGGGGGAGATACGCAGTATTTT.

V is TRBV4-1 and J is TRBJ2-4; D possibly corresponds to TRBD2 (5 bases). Trimming left V 1 base short and J 0 bases short, with 10 bases between. This CDR3 spans 16 amino acids. Germline V CDR1 and CDR2: MGHRA, YSYEKL. CDR3 DNA sequence: TGCGCCAGCAGCCAAGGGTCAGGACTAGCCAAAAACATTCAGTACTTC. Encoded protein: CASSQGSGLAKNIQYF.

This chain joins TRBV5-1 and TRBJ2-7; 7 bases are a match to TRBD2. The CDR3 is made up of 15 amino acids. The V and J ends lost 4 bases and 2 bases, in that order; junction bases with no gene match: 9. The germline CDR1 and CDR2 sequences are SGHRS and YFSETQ. CDR3 DNA: TGCGCCAGCAGCAAGAGCGGGGAACGCCCCTACGAGCAGTACTTC. This sequence encodes CASSKSGERPYEQYF. Supplemented by reference TRBV5-1 and TRBJ2-7, the full variable domain reads KAGVTQTPRYLIKTRGQQVTLSCSPISGHRSVSWYQQTPGQGLQFLFEYFSETQRNKGNFPGRFSGRQFSNSRSEMNVSTLELGDSALYLCASSKSGERPYEQYFGPGTRLTVT.

The chain has TRBV3-1 (or the pseudogene TRBV3-2) and TRBJ2-7; 8 bases line up with TRBD2. The V segment lost 4 bases and the J segment 2 bases; nucleotides outside the gene matches: 10. The CDR3 runs to 16 residues. Germline V gives CDR1 LGHDT, CDR2 YNNKEL (reference sequence). The DNA of the CDR3 is TGTGCCAGCAGCCCCGATCCCGGGACTAGGACCTACGAGCAGTACTTC. As protein: CASSPDPGTRTYEQYF.

CDR3 residues: CASGTRGENIQYF. CDR3 bases: TGTGCCAGCGGAACCCGCGGGGAAAACATTCAGTACTTC. J is TRBJ2-4 and V is TRBV7-9; D is perhaps TRBD2 (6 bases). CDR3 length equals 13 residues. Trimming left V 8 bases short and J 5 bases short, with 13 bases between. Germline CDR1 and CDR2: SEHNR and FQNEAQ (reference sequence).

The chain couples TRBV23-1 to TRBJ1-5; no clear D gene. TRBV23-1 is known as an ORF, though its function is uncertain. The CDR3 totals 17 residues. V shed 2 bases and J shed 6 bases, with 20 bases lying between them. The CDR3 sequence: CASSQATWGGLSQPQHF. CDR3 DNA sequence: TGCGCCAGCAGTCAAGCAACTTGGGGAGGGCTGAGTCAGCCCCAGCATTTT.

The chain has TRBV15 and TRBJ1-4; D possibly corresponds to TRBD1 (5 bases). V lost 0 bases and J 0 bases, leaving 5 bases between the germline ends. The CDR3 spans 15 residues. Germline V gene data show CDR1 as LNHNV and CDR2 as YYDKDF (reference sequence). CDR3 amino acids: CATSRETATNEKLFF. CDR3 DNA sequence: TGTGCCACCAGCAGAGAGACAGCAACTAATGAAAAACTGTTTTTT.

The rearrangement links TRBV7-2 to TRBJ1-4, with a tentative D call TRBD1 (5 bases). The germline V gene has CDR1 SGHTA and CDR2 FQGNSA. Trimming removed 0 bases from V and 5 bases from J, with 10 bases in between. The CDR3 is 15 residues long. Here the CDR3 DNA reads TGTGCCAGCAGCTTAGCGCCCAGGGAGAATGAAAAACTGTTTTTT. It specifies CASSLAPRENEKLFF.

This chain links TRBV28 with TRBJ1-1; TRBD1 aligns across 8 bases. This CDR3 spans 15 amino acids. The germline CDR1 and CDR2 sequences are MDHEN and SYDVKM. V trimming: 10 bases; J trimming: 4 bases; junction bases outside the gene matches: 14. Written as DNA, the CDR3 is TGTGCCACAAGGCTTCAGGGGGCACGAAGCACTGAAGCTTTCTTT. Translating gives CATRLQGARSTEAFF. Full variable domain (rest looked up from reference TRBV28 and TRBJ1-1): DVKVTQSSRYLVKRTGEKVFLECVQDMDHENMFWYRQDPGLGLRLIYFSYDVKMKEKGDIPEGYSVSREKKERFSLILESASTNQTSMYLCATRLQGARSTEAFFGQGTRLTVV.

The chain employs TRBV6-1 and TRBJ1-6; D unclear. This CDR3 comprises 19 residues. Germline V gives CDR1 MNHNS, CDR2 SASEGT. V lost 2 bases and J lost 0, with 17 bases in between. CDR3 loop: CASSESRRGMSSYNSPLHF. CDR3 sequence (DNA): TGTGCCAGCAGTGAATCCCGACGAGGGATGAGCTCCTATAATTCACCCCTCCACTTT.

The V call is TRBV7-6, the J call TRBJ2-5; a weak D match, TRBD2 (7 bases). The V gene lost 5 bases and the J gene lost 9 bases, with 25 bases spanning the gap. From germline, CDR1 is SGHVS and CDR2 FNYEAQ. The CDR3 contains 16 residues. The chain's CDR3 is CASSPSPGGAVGAQYF. The CDR3 nucleotides are TGTGCCAGCAGCCCCTCCCCGGGGGGCGCGGTGGGGGCCCAGTACTTC.

This chain joins TRBV28 and TRBJ2-7; the D is unclear. This CDR3 is built from 12 residues. V lost 2 bases and J lost 4, with 6 bases in between. In germline, CDR1 is MDHEN, CDR2 SYDVKM. The CDR3 DNA reads TGTGCCAGCAGTTTAGACGGTTACGAGCAGTACTTC. It is translated as CASSLDGYEQYF.

V and J are TRBV6-2 or TRBV6-3 and TRBJ2-1, with D tentatively TRBD1 (6 bases). This CDR3 contains 15 residues. Trimming removed 5 bases at V and 2 bases at J, with 13 bases between. Per germline, CDR1 MNHEY and CDR2 SVGEGT. The CDR3 is CASSITGLPYNEQFF. The CDR3 coding sequence is TGTGCCAGCAGTATAACAGGGTTGCCCTACAATGAGCAGTTCTTC.

The chain links TRBV9 to TRBJ1-4; D unresolved. Trimming took 4 bases from V and 3 from J, leaving 16 bases between them. The CDR3 length is 16 residues. CDR1 and CDR2 (germline): SGDLS, YYNGEE. Here the CDR3 DNA reads TGTGCCAGCAGCCCGACCGCGCTAAGAGCTAATGAAAAACTGTTTTTT. This translates into CASSPTALRANEKLFF.

About this clone: At the DNA level, this CDR3 is encoded by other sequences in the same sample as well. The V gene is TRBV28, the J gene TRBJ1-5; D gene ambiguous. This CDR3 region has 14 residues. Germline V gene lookup returns CDR1 MDHEN and CDR2 SYDVKM. V was clipped by 2 bases and J by 2 bases, with 7 bases between them. CDR3 nucleotide sequence: TGTGCCAGCAGTTTAAGGCAGGGCAATCAGCCCCAGCATTTT. This codes for CASSLRQGNQPQHF.

This rearrangement joins TRBV27 to TRBJ1-1; 11 bases agree with TRBD1. Germline values: CDR1 MNHEY, CDR2 SMNVEV (reference sequence). The CDR3 has 17 amino acids. After removal of 7 bases from V and 6 bases from J, the junction contained 16 bases not matched to a gene. CDR3 bases: TGTGCCAGCATGGAGACCGGGACAGGGGGGGTTTGGGCTGAAGCTTTCTTT. Translation: CASMETGTGGVWAEAFF.

The chain uses TRBV6-2 or TRBV6-3 and TRBJ1-1, with 9 nucleotides matching TRBD1. Per the germline V gene, CDR1 is MNHEY and CDR2 is SVGEGT. The CDR3 length is 14 residues. Trimming at V came to 4 bases and at J to 5 bases, leaving 5 bases not matched to a gene. As DNA, the CDR3 is TGTGCCAGCAGTTCCGGACAGGGGCAGACTGAAGCTTTCTTT. Its translation is CASSSGQGQTEAFF.

V and J are TRBV5-6 and TRBJ2-2, with 10 nucleotides matching TRBD2. This CDR3 region has 16 residues. CDR1 SGHDT and CDR2 YYEEEE come from the germline V gene. V was clipped by 0 bases and J by 4 bases; unmatched bases: 3. CDR3: CASSLGSGGFTGELFF. CDR3 in DNA: TGTGCCAGCAGCTTGGGTAGCGGGGGGTTCACCGGGGAGCTGTTTTTT.

V gene TRBV24-1 combines with J gene TRBJ1-2; D not certain. Trimming stripped 3 bases from V and 1 base from J, with 8 bases between. This CDR3 has 14 amino acids. CDR1 KGHDR and CDR2 SFDVKD come from the germline V gene. CDR3 coding DNA: TGTGCCACCAGTGATCCAGTGGTTAACTATGGCTACACCTTC. Amino acid sequence: CATSDPVVNYGYTF.

The V and J genes are TRBV5-1 and TRBJ1-4; unclear D gene. Germline V CDR1 and CDR2: SGHRS, YFSETQ. There are 13 residues in the CDR3. Deletions cut 2 bases from V and 4 bases from J, with 6 bases between. The CDR3, as DNA: TGCGCCAGCAGCTTTAAGGATAATGAAAAACTGTTTTTT. This translates into CASSFKDNEKLFF.

The chain couples TRBV7-9 to TRBJ2-1; D may be TRBD1 or TRBD2 (6 bases each). V gave up 5 bases and J gave up 2 bases, with 13 bases separating them. The CDR3 contains 15 residues. In germline, CDR1 is SEHNR, CDR2 FQNEAQ (reference sequence). The CDR3 nucleotides are TGTGCCAGCAGCCCCGTAGGGGGGCCCTACAATGAGCAGTTCTTC. Its translation is CASSPVGGPYNEQFF.

This CDR3 is CASSESYGDKGYEQYF. The CDR3 nucleotides are TGCGCCAGCAGTGAGTCATATGGGGATAAGGGCTACGAGCAGTACTTC. V and J are TRBV10-2 and TRBJ2-7; D remains ambiguous. Between the trimmed V and J ends, which lost 0 bases and 3 bases, there was a span of 15 bases. CDR3 length equals 16 residues. Germline V gene data show CDR1 as WSHSY and CDR2 as SAAADI.

This chain uses TRBV16 with TRBJ1-6, with 9 bases aligning to TRBD1. This CDR3 is built from 14 residues. From germline, CDR1 is KGHSY and CDR2 FQNENV. With V trimmed by 5 bases and J by 9 bases, 5 bases remained unmatched. CDR3 sequence (DNA): TGTGCCAGCAGCTCGGGACAGGGCCTTTCACCCCTCCACTTT. It specifies CASSSGQGLSPLHF.

The gene calls are TRBV18 and TRBJ1-5, with D possibly matching TRBD1 (6 bases). The CDR3 spans 13 residues. CDR1 and CDR2 from the germline V gene are KGHSH and LQKENI. V was clipped by 6 bases and J by 6 bases, with 12 bases between them. The CDR3 reads CASSEGQPQPQHF. CDR3 sequence (DNA): TGTGCCAGCTCGGAAGGACAGCCTCAGCCCCAGCATTTT.

The chain uses TRBV5-4 and TRBJ1-5; weak D call: TRBD1 (5 bases). Trimming cost V 1 base and J 3 bases, with 8 bases left between them. CDR3 length: 14 amino acids. Germline V gene sequence: CDR1 SGHNT, CDR2 YYREEE (reference sequence). The CDR3 DNA is TGTGCCAGCAGCTTGTGGGGGGTCAATCAGCCCCAGCATTTT. This translates into CASSLWGVNQPQHF.

This chain connects TRBV15 to TRBJ1-2; no reliable D call. The V gene's germline CDR1 is LNHNV and CDR2 YYDKDF (reference sequence). The V end was cut by 6 bases, the J end by 3 bases, with 14 bases between. The CDR3 is 14 amino acids. CDR3 sequence reads: CATSTRRRHYGYTF. The CDR3 DNA follows: TGTGCCACCAGTACTAGGAGGAGACACTATGGCTACACCTTC.

The V call is TRBV14, the J call TRBJ1-1; tentatively, D is TRBD1 (6 bases). This CDR3 is built from 13 residues. Germline CDR1 reads SGHDN; CDR2 reads FVKESK. Trimming pared 4 bases from V and 6 bases from J, leaving 12 bases between. CDR3 protein: CASSLLRTAEAFF. CDR3 DNA sequence: TGTGCCAGCAGCCTTTTACGGACAGCTGAAGCTTTCTTT.